This T cell receptor beta chain was recovered during a study of T cell responses to AZD1222 COVID-19 vaccine. Study-level results: Repertoires were sampled only after the peak T cell response. Donors, mostly white British, included more females; clonal diversity was possibly underestimated. Close to half of spike-specific TCRs reportedly recognize unmutated variant regions.

As to this clone: No antigen is known for it.

The CDR3 has 15 residues. Germline V gene sequence: CDR1 SGHNT, CDR2 YYREEE (reference sequence). Trimming stripped 5 bases from V and 0 bases from J, with 14 bases between. Sequenced by immunoSEQ multiplex PCR; TCRdb stores in-frame clones only, minus some. The table includes nearly 90,000 clones, 88% detected once. The chain carries TRBV5-4 and TRBJ1-1; no definite D call. Source: peripheral blood, taken on day 0 of MenACWY control vaccination. The clonotype comes from an adult in good health. Written as DNA, the CDR3 is TGTGCCAGCAGTTGGGCGGCGTCCATGAACACTGAAGCTTTCTTT. The encoded protein is CASSWAASMNTEAFF. Full variable domain (missing parts from reference TRBV5-4 and TRBJ1-1): ETGVTQSPTHLIKTRGQQVTLRCSSQSGHNTVSWYQQALGQGPQFIFQYYREEENGRGNFPPRFSGLQFPNYSSELNVNALELDDSALYLCASSWAASMNTEAFFGQGTRLTVV.